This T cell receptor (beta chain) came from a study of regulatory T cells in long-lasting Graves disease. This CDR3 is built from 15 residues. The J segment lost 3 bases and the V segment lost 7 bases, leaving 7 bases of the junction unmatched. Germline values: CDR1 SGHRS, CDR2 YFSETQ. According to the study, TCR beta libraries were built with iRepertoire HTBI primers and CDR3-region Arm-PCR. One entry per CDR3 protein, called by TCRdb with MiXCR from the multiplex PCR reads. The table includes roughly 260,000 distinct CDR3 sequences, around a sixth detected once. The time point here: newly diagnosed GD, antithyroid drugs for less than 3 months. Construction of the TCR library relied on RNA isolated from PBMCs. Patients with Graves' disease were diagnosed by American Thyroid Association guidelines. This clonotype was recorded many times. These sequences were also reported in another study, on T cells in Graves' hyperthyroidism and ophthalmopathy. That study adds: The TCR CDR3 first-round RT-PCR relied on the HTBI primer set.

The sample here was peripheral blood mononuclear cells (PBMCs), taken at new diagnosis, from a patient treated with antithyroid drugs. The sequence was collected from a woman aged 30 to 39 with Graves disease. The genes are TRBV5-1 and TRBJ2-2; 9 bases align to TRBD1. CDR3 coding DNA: TGCGCCAGCCATACCACAGGGGGCGACACCGGGGAGCTGTTTTTT. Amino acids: CASHTTGGDTGELFF.